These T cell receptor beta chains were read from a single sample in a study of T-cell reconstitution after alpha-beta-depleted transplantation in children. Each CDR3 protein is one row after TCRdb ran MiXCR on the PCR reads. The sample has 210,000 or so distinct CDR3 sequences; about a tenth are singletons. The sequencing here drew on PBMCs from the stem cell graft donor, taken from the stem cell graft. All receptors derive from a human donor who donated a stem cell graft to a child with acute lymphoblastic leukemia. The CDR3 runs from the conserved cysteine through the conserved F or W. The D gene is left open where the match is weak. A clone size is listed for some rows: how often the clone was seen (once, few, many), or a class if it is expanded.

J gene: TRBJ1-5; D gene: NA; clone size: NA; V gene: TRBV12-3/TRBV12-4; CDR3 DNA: TGTGCCAGCAGTTTGAGAGGGGACAATCAGCCCCAGCATTTT; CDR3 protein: CASSLRGDNQPQHF
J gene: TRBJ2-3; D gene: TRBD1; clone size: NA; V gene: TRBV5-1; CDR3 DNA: TGCGCCAGCAGCACCGGACAGGGGATCTTCACAGATACGCAGTATTTT; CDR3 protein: CASSTGQGIFTDTQYF
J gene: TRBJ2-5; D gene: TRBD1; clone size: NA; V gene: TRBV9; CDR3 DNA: TGTGCCAGCAGCGCATACGGGACAGGGACAAAAGAGACCCAGTACTTC; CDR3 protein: CASSAYGTGTKETQYF
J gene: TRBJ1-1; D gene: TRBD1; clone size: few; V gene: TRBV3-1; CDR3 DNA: TGTGCCAGCAGCCATCCGGGACAGGGGAACACTGAAGCTTTCTTT; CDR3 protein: CASSHPGQGNTEAFF
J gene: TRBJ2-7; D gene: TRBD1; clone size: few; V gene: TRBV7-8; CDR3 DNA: TGTGCCAGCAGCCAAGGGGACAGTGGGGGCTTCTACGAGCAGTACTTC; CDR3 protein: CASSQGDSGGFYEQYF
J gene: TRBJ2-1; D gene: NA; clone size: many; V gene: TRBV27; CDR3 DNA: TGTGCCAGCAGTTTATCGCCCCTTGCGGGGTTTGAGCAGTTCTTC; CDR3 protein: CASSLSPLAGFEQFF
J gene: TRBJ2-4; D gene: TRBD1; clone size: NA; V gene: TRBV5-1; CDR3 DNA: TGCGCCAGCAGCTTGGGGAGGACAGGGTTTGAGGCCAAAAACATTCAGTACTTC; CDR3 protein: CASSLGRTGFEAKNIQYF
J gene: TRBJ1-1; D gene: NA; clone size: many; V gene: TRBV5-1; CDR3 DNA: TGCGCCAGCAGCCCGGGCGGGGAGGCTGAAGCTTTCTTT; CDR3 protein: CASSPGGEAEAFF
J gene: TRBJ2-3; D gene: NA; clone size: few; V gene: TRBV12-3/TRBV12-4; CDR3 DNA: TGTGCCAGCAGCCCCCGCCCTGATACGCAGTATTTT; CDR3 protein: CASSPRPDTQYF
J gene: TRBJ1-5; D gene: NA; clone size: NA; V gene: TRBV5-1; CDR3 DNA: TGCGCCAGCAGTATGGGGTCCGGGCCCAATCAGCCCCAGCATTTT; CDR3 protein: CASSMGSGPNQPQHF
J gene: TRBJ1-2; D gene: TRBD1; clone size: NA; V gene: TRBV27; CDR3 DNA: TGTGCCAGCAGTTCCTACCTACAGGGGAGAGGGGGCTACACCTTC; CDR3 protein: CASSSYLQGRGGYTF
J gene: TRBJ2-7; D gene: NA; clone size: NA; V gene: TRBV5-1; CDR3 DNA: TGCGCCAGCAGCATCTTGACAGGGGACTATTTCTACGAGCAGTACTTC; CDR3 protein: CASSILTGDYFYEQYF
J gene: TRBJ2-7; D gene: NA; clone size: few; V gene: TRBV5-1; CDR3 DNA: TGCGCCAGCGGGGTGGGGTGGCCCTACGAGCAGTACTTC; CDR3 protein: CASGVGWPYEQYF
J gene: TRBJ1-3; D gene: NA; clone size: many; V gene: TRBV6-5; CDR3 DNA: TGTGCCAGCAGTACTGCTCAACACTCTGGAAACACCATATATTTT; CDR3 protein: CASSTAQHSGNTIYF
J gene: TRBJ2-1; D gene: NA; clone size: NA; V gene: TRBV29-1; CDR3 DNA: TGCAGCGTTGAAGATCCTAGCAATGAGCAGTTCTTC; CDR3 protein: CSVEDPSNEQFF
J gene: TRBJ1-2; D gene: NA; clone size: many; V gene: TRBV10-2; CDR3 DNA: TGCGCCAGCAGTTCGGGGGAGTTGGGCTACACCTTC; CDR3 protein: CASSSGELGYTF
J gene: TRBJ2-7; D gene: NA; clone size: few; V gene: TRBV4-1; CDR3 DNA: TGCGCCAGCAGCCAAGAGGGACTGGAACAATTCTACGAGCAGTACTTC; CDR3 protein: CASSQEGLEQFYEQYF
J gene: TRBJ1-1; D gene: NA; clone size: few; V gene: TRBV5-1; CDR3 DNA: TGCGCCAGCAGCCCATTTGCCAGTTTGAACACTGAAGCTTTCTTT; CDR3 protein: CASSPFASLNTEAFF
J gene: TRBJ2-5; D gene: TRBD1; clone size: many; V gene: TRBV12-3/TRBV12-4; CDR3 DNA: TGTGCCAGCAGCACAAGGGAAAAAGACAGGGTGTTAGAGACCCAGTACTTC; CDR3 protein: CASSTREKDRVLETQYF
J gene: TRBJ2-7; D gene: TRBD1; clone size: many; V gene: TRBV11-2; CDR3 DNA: TGTGCCAGCAGCTTGGGACAGGGGTTCTACGAGCAGTACTTC; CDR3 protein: CASSLGQGFYEQYF
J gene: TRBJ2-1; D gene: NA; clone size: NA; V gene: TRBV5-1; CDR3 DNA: TGCGCCAGCAGCTTGTTGGGACACAATAATCATGAGCAGTTCTTC; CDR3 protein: CASSLLGHNNHEQFF
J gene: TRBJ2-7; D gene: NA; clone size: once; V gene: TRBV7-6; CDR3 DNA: TGTGCCAGCAGCCCGCAGCAGAGCTCCTACGAGCAGTACTTC; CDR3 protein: CASSPQQSSYEQYF
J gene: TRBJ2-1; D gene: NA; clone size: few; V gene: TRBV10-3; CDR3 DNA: TGTGCCATCAGTGACCAGACTGACCAAAATGAGCAGTTCTTC; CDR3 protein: CAISDQTDQNEQFF
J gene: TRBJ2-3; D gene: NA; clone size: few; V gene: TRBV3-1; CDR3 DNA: TGTGCCAGCAGCCTGGCGGACACAGATACGCAGTATTTT; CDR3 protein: CASSLADTDTQYF
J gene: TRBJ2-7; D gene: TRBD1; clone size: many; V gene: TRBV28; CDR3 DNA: TGTGCCAGCAGTACCCTTGGACAGGCCTGGGAGTTC; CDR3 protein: CASSTLGQAWEF
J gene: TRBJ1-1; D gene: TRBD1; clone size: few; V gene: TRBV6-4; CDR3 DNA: TGTGCCAGCAGGGCCTCGACAGGGCAGGGGGGCACTGAAGCTTTCTTT; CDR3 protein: CASRASTGQGGTEAFF
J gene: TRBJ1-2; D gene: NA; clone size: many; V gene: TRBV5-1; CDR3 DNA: TGCGCCAGCAGCTTGGAACCCCAAGAGGGGGAAAAAACCTTC; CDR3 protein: CASSLEPQEGEKTF
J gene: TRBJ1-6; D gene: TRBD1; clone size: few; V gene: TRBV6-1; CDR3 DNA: TGTGCCAGCAGTGTTAACAGGGGAACTTCCTATAATTCACCCCTCCACTTT; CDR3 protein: CASSVNRGTSYNSPLHF
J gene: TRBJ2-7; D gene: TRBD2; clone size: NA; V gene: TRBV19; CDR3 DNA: TGTGCCAGTAACCCGGGGGGGATGGCCTACGAGCAGTACTTC; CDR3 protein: CASNPGGMAYEQYF
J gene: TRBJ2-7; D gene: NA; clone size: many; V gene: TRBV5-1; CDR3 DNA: TGCGCCAGCAGCTTGGATGGGTACGAGCAGTACTTC; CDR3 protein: CASSLDGYEQYF
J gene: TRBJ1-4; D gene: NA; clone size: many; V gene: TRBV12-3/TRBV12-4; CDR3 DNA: TGTGCCAGCAGTTTACGACGCGAGCCTAATGAAAAACTGTTTTTT; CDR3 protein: CASSLRREPNEKLFF
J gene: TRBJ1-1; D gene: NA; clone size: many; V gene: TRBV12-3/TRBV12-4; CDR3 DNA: TGTGCCAGCAGTTTGCAGGGCACTGAAGCTTTCTTT; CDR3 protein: CASSLQGTEAFF
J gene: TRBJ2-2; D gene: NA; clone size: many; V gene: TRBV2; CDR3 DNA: TGTGCCAGCAGTGTTCGGGGGCCGAACACCGGGGAGCTGTTTTTT; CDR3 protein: CASSVRGPNTGELFF
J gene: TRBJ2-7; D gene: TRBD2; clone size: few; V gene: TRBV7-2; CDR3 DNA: TGTGCCAGCATCTGGACTAGCGGGGGTCCCTACGAGCAGTACTTC; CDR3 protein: CASIWTSGGPYEQYF
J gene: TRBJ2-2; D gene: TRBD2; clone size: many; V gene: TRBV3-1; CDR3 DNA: TGTGCCAGCAGCCAAGATGGACTAGCGGGGGGTGCTGGGGAGCTGTTTTTT; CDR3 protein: CASSQDGLAGGAGELFF
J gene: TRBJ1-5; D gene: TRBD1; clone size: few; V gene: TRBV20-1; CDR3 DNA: TGCAGTGCCCAGACAGGGGGCGGCAATCAGCCCCAGCATTTT; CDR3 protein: CSAQTGGGNQPQHF
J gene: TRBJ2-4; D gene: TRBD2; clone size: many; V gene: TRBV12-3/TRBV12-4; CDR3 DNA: TGTGCCAGCAGTAGCGGGAGAAACATTCAGTACTTC; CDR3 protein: CASSSGRNIQYF
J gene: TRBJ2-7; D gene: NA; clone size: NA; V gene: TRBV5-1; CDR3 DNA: TGCGCCAGCAGCAAGAGAACCGGGACCCCGACCTCCGAGCAGTACTTC; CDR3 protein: CASSKRTGTPTSEQYF
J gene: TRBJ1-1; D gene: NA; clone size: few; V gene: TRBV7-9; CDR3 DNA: TGTGCCAGCAGCTTACTCGGAAATGAAGCTTTCTTT; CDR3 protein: CASSLLGNEAFF
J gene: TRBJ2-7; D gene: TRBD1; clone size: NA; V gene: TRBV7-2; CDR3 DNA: TGTGCCAGCAGCCCTCCCGGACAGGGAAAGTACGAGCAGTACTTC; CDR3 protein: CASSPPGQGKYEQYF
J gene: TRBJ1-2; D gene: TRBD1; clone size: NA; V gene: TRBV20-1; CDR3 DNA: TGCAGTGCTCCAAAGGGACAGCATGGAGACTATGGCTACACCTTC; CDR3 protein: CSAPKGQHGDYGYTF
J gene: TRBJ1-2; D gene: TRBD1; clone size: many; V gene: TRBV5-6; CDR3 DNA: TGTGCCACTACAGACAGGGGCTATGGCTACACCTTC; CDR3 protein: CATTDRGYGYTF
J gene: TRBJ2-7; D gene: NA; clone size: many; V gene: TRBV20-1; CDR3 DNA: TGCAGTGCTTTGGGGAGCATCTTCTCCTACGAGCAGTACTTC; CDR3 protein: CSALGSIFSYEQYF
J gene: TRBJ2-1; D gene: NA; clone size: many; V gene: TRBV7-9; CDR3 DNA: TGTGCCAGCAGCTTAAGTGGGGGTAACGAGCAGTTCTTC; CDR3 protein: CASSLSGGNEQFF
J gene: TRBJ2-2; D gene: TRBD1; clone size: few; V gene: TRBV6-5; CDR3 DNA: TGTGCCAGCAGTTCCGGGACAGGGTTTCGTCGGTCCGGGGAGCTGTTTTTT; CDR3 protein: CASSSGTGFRRSGELFF
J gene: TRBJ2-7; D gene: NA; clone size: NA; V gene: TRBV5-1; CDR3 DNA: TGCGCCAGCAGCTTGGCCATCCGGGGCGAGCAGTACTTC; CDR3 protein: CASSLAIRGEQYF